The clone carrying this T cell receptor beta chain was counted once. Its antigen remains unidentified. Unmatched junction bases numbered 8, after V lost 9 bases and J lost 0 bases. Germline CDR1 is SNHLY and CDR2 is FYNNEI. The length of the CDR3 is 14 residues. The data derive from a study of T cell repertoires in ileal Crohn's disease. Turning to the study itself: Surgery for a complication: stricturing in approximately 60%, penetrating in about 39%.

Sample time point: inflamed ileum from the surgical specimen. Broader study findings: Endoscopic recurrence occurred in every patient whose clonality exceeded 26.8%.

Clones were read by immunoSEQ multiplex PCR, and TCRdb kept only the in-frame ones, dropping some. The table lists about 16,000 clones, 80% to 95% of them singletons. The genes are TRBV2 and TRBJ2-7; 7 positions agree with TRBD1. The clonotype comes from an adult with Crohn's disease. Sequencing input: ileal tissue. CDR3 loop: CASRTGQGSYEQYF. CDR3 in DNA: TGTGCCAGTCGGACAGGCCAGGGCTCCTACGAGCAGTACTTC.